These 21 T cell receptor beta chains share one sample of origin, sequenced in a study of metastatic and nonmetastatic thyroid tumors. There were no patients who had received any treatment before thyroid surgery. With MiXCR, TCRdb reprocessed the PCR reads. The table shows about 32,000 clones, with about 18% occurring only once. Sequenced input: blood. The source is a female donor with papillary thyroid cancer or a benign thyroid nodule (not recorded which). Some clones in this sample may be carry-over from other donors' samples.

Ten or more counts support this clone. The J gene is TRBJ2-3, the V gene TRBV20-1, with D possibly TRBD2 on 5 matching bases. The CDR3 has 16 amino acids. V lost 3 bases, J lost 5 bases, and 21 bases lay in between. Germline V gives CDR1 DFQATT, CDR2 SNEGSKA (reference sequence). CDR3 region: CSARTPLRGVGDTQYF. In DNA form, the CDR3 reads TGCAGTGCTAGGACCCCGCTCCGGGGAGTGGGAGATACGCAGTATTTT.

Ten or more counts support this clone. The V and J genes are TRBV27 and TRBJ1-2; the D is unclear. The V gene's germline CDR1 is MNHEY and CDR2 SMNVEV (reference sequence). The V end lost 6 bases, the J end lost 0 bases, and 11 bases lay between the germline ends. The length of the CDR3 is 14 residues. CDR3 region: CASSQSVTNYGYTF. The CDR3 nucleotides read TGTGCCAGCAGCCAATCCGTTACTAACTATGGCTACACCTTC.

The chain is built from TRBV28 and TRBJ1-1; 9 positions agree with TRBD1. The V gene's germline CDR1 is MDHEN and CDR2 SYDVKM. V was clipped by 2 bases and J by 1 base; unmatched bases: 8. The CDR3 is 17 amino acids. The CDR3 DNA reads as TGTGCCAGCAGTTTAATTCGGGACAGGGATCAGAACACTGAAGCTTTCTTT. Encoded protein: CASSLIRDRDQNTEAFF.

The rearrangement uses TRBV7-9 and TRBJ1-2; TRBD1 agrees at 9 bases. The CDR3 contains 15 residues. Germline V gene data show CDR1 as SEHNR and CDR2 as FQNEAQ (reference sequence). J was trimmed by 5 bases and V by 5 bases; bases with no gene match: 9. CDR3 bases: TGTGCCAGCAGCCACCGGGACAGGGTCTCATATGGCTACACCTTC. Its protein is CASSHRDRVSYGYTF.

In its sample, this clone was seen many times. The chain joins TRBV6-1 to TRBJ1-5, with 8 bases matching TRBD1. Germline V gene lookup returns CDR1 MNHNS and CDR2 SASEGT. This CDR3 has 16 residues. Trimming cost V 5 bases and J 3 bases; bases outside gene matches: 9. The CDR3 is CASSRLPGQDNQPQHF. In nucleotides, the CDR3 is TGTGCCAGCAGTCGTCTCCCGGGACAGGACAATCAGCCCCAGCATTTT.

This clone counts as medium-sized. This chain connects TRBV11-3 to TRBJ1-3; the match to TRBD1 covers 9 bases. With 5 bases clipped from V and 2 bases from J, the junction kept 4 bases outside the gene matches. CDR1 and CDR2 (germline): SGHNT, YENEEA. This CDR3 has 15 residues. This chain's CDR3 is CASSPGQGPGNTIYF. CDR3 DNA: TGTGCCAGCAGCCCGGGACAGGGACCTGGAAACACCATATATTTT.

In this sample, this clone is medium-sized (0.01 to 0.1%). The CDR3 loop reads CASSEEIVPGEQYF. The CDR3, as DNA: TGTGCCAGCAGTGAAGAGATCGTACCAGGCGAGCAGTACTTC. This chain joins TRBV6-1 and TRBJ2-7; D remains unclear. This CDR3 has 14 residues. With 1 base removed from V and 6 bases from J, the gap between germline ends came to 13 bases. Germline CDR1 reads MNHNS; CDR2 reads SASEGT.

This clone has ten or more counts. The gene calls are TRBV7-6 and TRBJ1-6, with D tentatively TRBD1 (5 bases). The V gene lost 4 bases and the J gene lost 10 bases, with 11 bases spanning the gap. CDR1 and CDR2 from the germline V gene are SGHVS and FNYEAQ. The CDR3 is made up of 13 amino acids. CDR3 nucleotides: TGTGCCAGCAGCTCCGTCGGGGGATCACCCCTCCACTTT. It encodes CASSSVGGSPLHF.

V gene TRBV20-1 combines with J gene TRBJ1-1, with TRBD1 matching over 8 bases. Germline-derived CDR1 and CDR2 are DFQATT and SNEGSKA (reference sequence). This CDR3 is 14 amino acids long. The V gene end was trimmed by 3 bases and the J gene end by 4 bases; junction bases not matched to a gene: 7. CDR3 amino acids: CSASLAGGVTEAFF. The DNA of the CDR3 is TGCAGTGCTAGTCTGGCAGGGGGCGTCACTGAAGCTTTCTTT.

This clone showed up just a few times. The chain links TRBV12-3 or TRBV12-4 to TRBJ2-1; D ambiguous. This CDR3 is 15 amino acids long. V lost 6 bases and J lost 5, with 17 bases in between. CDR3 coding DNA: TGTGCCAGCAGGTCGTATGGAGTATCAGACAATGAGCAGTTCTTC. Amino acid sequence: CASRSYGVSDNEQFF.

This CDR3 reads CASSEFLGTEAFF. CDR3 DNA sequence: TGTGCCAGCAGTGAATTCCTGGGCACTGAAGCTTTCTTT. V gene TRBV2 combines with J gene TRBJ1-1; no clear D gene. In germline, CDR1 is SNHLY, CDR2 FYNNEI. CDR3 length equals 13 residues. The ends were cut back, 2 bases at V and 4 bases at J, with 8 bases in the middle.

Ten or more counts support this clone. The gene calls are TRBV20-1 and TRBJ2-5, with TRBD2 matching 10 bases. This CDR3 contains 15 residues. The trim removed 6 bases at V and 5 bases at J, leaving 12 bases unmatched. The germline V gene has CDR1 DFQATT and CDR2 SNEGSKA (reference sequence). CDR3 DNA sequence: TGCAGTGCAACCTCCCTAGCGGGAGTTTCGGAGACCCAGTACTTC. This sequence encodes CSATSLAGVSETQYF.

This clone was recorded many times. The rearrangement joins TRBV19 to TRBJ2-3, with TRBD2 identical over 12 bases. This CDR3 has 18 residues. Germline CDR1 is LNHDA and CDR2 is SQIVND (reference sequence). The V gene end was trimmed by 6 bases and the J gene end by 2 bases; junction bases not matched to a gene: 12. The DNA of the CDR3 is TGTGCCAGTAGCGAAATAAGGCTAGCGGGAGGGAACACAGATACGCAGTATTTT. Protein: CASSEIRLAGGNTDTQYF.

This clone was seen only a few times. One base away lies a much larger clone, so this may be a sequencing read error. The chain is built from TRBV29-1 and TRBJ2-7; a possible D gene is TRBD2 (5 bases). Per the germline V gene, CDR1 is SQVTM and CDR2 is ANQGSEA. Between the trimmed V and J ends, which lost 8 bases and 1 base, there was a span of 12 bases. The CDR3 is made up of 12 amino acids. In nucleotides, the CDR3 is TGCAGCATGGAGGTCCGATCCTACGAGCAGTACTTC. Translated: CSMEVRSYEQYF.

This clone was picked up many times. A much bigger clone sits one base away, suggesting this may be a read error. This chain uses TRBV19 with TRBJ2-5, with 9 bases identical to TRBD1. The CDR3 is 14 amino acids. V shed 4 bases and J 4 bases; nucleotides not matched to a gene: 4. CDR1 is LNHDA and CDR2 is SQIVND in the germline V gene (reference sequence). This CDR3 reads CASSTMTGGETQYF. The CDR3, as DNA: TGTGCCAGTAGTACTATGACAGGGGGAGAGACCCAGTACTTC.

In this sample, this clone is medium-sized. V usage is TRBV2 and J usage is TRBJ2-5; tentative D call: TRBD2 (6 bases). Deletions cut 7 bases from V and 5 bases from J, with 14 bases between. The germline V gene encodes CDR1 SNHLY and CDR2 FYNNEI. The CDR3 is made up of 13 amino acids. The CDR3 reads CASTTEGWETQYF. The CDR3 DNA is TGTGCCAGCACCACGGAGGGGTGGGAGACCCAGTACTTC. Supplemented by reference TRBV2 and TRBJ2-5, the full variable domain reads EPEVTQTPSHQVTQMGQEVILRCVPISNHLYFYWYRQILGQKVEFLVSFYNNEISEKSEIFDDQFSVERPDGSNFTLKIRSTKLEDSAMYFCASTTEGWETQYFGPGTRLLVL.

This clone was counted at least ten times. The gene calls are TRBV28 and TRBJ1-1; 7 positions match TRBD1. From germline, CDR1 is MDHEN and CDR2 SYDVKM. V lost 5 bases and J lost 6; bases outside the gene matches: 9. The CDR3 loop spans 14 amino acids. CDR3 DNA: TGTGCCAGCAGTCGACAGGGCTCTGGGGCTGAAGCTTTCTTT. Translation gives CASSRQGSGAEAFF.

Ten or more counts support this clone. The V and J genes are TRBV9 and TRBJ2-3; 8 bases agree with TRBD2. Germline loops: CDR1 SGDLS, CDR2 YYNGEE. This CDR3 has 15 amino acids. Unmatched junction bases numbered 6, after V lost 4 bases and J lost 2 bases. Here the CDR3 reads CASSPRGGHTDTQYF. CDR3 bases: TGTGCCAGCAGCCCTCGGGGGGGCCACACAGATACGCAGTATTTT.

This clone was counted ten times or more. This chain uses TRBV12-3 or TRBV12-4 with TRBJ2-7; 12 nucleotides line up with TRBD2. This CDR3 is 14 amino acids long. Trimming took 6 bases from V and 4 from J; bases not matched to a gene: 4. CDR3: CASSLAGGVYEQYF. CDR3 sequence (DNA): TGTGCCAGCAGCCTAGCGGGGGGGGTATACGAGCAGTACTTC.

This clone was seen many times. CDR3 sequence (DNA): TGTGCCAGCATAGGTATCGACAGGGGCACCGGGGAGCTGTTTTTT. Residues: CASIGIDRGTGELFF. The rearrangement uses TRBV7-8 and TRBJ2-2; the match to TRBD1 covers 8 bases. CDR1 and CDR2 (germline): SGHVS, FQNEAQ. This CDR3 has 15 residues. Trimming removed 7 bases from V and 4 bases from J; junction bases left unmatched: 8.

CDR3 residues: CAWRQGPNEQYF. The CDR3 DNA follows: TGTGCCTGGAGACAGGGGCCCAACGAGCAGTACTTC. The chain recombines TRBV30 with TRBJ2-7, with 7 bases matching TRBD1. After removal of 3 bases from V and 5 bases from J, the junction contained 4 bases not matched to a gene. This CDR3 is built from 12 residues. Germline V CDR1 and CDR2: GTSNPN, SVGIG (reference sequence).